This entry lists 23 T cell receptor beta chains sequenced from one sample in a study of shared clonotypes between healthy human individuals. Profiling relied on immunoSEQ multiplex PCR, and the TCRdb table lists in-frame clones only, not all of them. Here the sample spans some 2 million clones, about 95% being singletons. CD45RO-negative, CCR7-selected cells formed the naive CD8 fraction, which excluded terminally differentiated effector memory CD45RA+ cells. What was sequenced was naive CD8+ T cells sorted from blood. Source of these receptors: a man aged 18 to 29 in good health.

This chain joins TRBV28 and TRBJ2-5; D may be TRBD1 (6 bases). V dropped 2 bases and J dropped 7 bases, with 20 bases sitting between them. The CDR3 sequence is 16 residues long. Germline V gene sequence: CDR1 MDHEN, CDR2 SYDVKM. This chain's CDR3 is CASSLGLDSPRGTQYF. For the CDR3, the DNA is TGTGCCAGCAGTTTAGGGCTGGACAGTCCCCGAGGGACCCAGTACTTC.

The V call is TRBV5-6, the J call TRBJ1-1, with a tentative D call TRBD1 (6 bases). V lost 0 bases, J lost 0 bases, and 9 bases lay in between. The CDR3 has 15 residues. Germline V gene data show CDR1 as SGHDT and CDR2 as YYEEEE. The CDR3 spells CASSLVGGMNTEAFF. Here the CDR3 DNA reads TGTGCCAGCAGCTTGGTAGGGGGGATGAACACTGAAGCTTTCTTT.

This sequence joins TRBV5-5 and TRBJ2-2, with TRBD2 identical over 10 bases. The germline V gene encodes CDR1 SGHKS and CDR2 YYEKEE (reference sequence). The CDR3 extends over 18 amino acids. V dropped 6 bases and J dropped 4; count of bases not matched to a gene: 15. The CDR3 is CASKLFQAGGPITGELFF. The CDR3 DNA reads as TGTGCCAGCAAACTCTTTCAAGCGGGAGGGCCGATCACCGGGGAGCTGTTTTTT.

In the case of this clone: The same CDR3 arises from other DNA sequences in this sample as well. The CDR3 DNA is TGTGCCAGCAGTTACTCATCGGGTGGGGAGCTGTTTTTT. This sequence encodes CASSYSSGGELFF. This chain joins TRBV6-5 and TRBJ2-2; D is unresolved. CDR1 is MNHEY and CDR2 is SVGAGI in the germline V gene. The CDR3 spans 13 residues. Trimming took 0 bases from V and 8 from J, leaving 7 bases between them.

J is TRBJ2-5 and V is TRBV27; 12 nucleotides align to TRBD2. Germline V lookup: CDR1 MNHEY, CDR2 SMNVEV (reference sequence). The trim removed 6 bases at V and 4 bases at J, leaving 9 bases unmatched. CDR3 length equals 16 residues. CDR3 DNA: TGTGCCAGCAGCCTTGGGGGGACTAGCGGGCCAGAGACCCAGTACTTC. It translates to CASSLGGTSGPETQYF.

This CDR3 is CASSYTGGSVETQYF. CDR3 sequence (DNA): TGTGCCAGCAGTTATACAGGGGGCTCCGTGGAGACCCAGTACTTC. The chain links TRBV6-6 to TRBJ2-5; TRBD1 matches at 9 bases. CDR1 and CDR2 from the germline V gene are MNHNY and SVGAGI (reference sequence). This CDR3 contains 15 residues. V shed 3 bases, J shed 5 bases, and the junction held 7 bases outside the gene matches.

Written as DNA, the CDR3 is TGCGCCAGCAGTGAGTTATGGCGGGAGGCCGACAATGAGCAGTTCTTC. This sequence encodes CASSELWREADNEQFF. The genes are TRBV10-2 and TRBJ2-1; 8 bases line up with TRBD2. The V segment lost 1 base and the J segment 5 bases; nucleotides outside the gene matches: 7. CDR3 length equals 16 residues. Per the germline V gene, CDR1 is WSHSY and CDR2 is SAAADI.

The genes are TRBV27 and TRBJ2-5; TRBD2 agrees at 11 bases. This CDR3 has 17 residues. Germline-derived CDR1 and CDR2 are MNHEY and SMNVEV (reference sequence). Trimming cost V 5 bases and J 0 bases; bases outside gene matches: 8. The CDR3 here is CASSRTSGWLNQETQYF. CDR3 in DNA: TGTGCCAGCAGTCGGACTAGCGGGTGGCTAAACCAAGAGACCCAGTACTTC.

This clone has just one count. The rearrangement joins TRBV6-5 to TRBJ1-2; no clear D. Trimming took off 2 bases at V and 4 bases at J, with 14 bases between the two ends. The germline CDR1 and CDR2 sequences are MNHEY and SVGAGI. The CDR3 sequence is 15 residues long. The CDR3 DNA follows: TGTGCCAGCAGTTACGGGGTAGATCGTGCCTATGGCTACACCTTC. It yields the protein CASSYGVDRAYGYTF.

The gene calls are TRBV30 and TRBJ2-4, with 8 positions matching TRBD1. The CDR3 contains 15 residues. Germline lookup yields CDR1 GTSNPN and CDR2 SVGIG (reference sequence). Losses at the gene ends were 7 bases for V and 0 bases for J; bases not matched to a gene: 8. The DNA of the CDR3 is TGTGCCTTTTTAGGACAGGGACTAGCCAAAAACATTCAGTACTTC. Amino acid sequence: CAFLGQGLAKNIQYF.

This CDR3 is CASSFPDRLAGTDTQYF. CDR3 bases: TGTGCCAGCAGTTTCCCAGACAGACTAGCAGGCACAGATACGCAGTATTTT. The chain is built from TRBV28 and TRBJ2-3; 7 bases fit TRBD2. The CDR3 totals 17 residues. Germline assignment: CDR1 MDHEN and CDR2 SYDVKM. J lost 1 base, V lost 3 bases, and 10 bases had no gene match.

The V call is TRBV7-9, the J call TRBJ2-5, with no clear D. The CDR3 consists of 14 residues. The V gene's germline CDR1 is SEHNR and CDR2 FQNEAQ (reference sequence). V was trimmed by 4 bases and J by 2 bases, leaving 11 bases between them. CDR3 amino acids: CASSSGVGQETQYF. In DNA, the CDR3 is TGTGCCAGCAGCTCTGGGGTCGGACAAGAGACCCAGTACTTC.

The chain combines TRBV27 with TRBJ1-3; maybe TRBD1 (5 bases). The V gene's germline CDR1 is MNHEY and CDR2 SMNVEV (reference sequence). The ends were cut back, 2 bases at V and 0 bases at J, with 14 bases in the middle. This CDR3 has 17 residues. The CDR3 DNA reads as TGTGCCAGCAGTTTACGCGGGGCCCTCCTCTCTGGAAACACCATATATTTT. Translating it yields CASSLRGALLSGNTIYF.

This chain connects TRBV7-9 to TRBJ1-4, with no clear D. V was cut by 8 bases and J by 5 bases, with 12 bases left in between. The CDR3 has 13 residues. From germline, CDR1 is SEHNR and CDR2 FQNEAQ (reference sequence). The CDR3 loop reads CASGVVENEKLFF. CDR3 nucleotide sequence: TGTGCCAGCGGGGTGGTGGAAAATGAAAAACTGTTTTTT.

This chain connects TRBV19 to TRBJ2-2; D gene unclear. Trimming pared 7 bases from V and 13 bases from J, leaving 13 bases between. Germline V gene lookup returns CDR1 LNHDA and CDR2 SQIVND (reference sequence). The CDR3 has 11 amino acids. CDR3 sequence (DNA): TGTGCCAGTACAGACCATCATTGGCTGTTTTTT. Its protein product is CASTDHHWLFF.

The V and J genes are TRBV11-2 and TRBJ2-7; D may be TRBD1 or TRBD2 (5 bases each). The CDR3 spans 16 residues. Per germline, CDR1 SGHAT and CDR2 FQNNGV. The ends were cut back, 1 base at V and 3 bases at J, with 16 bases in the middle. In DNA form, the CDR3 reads TGTGCCAGCAGCTTAGCCCGGGGCAGAGCAGTCTACGAGCAGTACTTC. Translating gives CASSLARGRAVYEQYF.

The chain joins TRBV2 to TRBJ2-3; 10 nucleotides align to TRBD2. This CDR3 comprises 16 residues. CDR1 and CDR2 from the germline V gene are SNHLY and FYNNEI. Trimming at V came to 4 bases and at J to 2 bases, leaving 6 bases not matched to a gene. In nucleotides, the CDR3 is TGTGCCAGCAGTGGCCGACTAGCGGGTGCCACAGATACGCAGTATTTT. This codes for CASSGRLAGATDTQYF. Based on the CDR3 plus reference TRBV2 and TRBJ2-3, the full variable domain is EPEVTQTPSHQVTQMGQEVILRCVPISNHLYFYWYRQILGQKVEFLVSFYNNEISEKSEIFDDQFSVERPDGSNFTLKIRSTKLEDSAMYFCASSGRLAGATDTQYFGPGTRLTVL.

CDR3 DNA sequence: TGCGCCAGCAGCGACCCTGTGAGGCCCAAAGAGACCCAGTACTTC. Protein: CASSDPVRPKETQYF. V gene TRBV5-1 combines with J gene TRBJ2-5, with D hard to call. This CDR3 has 15 amino acids. CDR1 SGHRS and CDR2 YFSETQ come from the germline V gene. The V end was cut by 4 bases, the J end by 3 bases, with 16 bases between. Based on the CDR3 plus reference TRBV5-1 and TRBJ2-5, the full variable domain is KAGVTQTPRYLIKTRGQQVTLSCSPISGHRSVSWYQQTPGQGLQFLFEYFSETQRNKGNFPGRFSGRQFSNSRSEMNVSTLELGDSALYLCASSDPVRPKETQYFGPGTRLLVL.

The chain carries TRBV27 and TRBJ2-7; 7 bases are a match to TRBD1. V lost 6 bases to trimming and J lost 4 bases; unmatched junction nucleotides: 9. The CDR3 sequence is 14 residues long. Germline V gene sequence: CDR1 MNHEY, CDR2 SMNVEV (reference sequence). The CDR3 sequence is CASRDTGTAYEQYF. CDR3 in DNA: TGTGCCAGCAGGGACACCGGGACAGCTTACGAGCAGTACTTC.

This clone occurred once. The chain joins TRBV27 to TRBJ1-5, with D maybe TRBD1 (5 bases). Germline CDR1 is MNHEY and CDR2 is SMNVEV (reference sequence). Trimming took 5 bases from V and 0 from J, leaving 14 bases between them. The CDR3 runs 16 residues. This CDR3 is CASSPGGVRSNQPQHF. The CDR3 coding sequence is TGTGCCAGCAGTCCTGGGGGGGTTCGTAGCAATCAGCCCCAGCATTTT.

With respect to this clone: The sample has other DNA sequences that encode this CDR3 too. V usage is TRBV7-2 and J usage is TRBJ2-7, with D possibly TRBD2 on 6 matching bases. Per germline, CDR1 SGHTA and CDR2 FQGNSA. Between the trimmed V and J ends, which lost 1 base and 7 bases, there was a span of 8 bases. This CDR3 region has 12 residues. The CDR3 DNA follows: TGTGCCAGCAGCTTAGGGGGGGTGGAGCAGTACTTC. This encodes CASSLGGVEQYF.

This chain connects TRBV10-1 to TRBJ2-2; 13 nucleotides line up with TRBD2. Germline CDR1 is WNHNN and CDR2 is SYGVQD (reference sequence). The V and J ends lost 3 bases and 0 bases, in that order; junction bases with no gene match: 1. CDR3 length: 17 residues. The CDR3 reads CASSELAGGTNTGELFF. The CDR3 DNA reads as TGCGCCAGCAGTGAACTAGCGGGAGGGACGAACACCGGGGAGCTGTTTTTT.

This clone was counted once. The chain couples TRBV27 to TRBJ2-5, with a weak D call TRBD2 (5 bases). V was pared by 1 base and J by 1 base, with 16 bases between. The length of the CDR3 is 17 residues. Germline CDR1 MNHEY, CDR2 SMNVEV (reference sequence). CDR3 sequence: CASSLLWGREGQETQYF. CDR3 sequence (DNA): TGTGCCAGCAGTTTATTGTGGGGAAGAGAGGGCCAAGAGACCCAGTACTTC.